The source of this TCR beta chain is a study of cytomegalovirus exposure and HLA in healthy donors. The table lists this clone with a few counts. It was with 60 Vbeta and 13 Jbeta primers that the PCR ran. Clones were read by immunoSEQ multiplex PCR, and TCRdb kept only the in-frame ones, dropping some. The table records 140,000 to 150,000 clones, 82% of them present only once. The clonotype comes from a woman aged 55-70 years in good health and CMV-seropositive. Specimen: PBMCs.

As DNA, the CDR3 is TGTGCCAGCAGTGAGAGGCGGTTCTCTGGAAACACCATATATTTT. It codes for CASSERRFSGNTIYF. The genes are TRBV6-1 and TRBJ1-3; unclear D gene. The CDR3 covers 15 residues. Germline CDR1 MNHNS, CDR2 SASEGT. V shed 3 bases and J shed 0 bases, with 9 bases lying between them.